This entry describes one TCR beta chain. Its matching antigen is unknown. Trimming cost V 10 bases and J 1 base, with 16 bases left between them. The CDR3 is 14 residues long. Per germline, CDR1 MNHEY and CDR2 SMNVEV (reference sequence). The PCR had 60 Vbeta and 13 Jbeta primers. Per the study methods: About 11 million of roughly 81 million unique TCR beta chains were shared, per a later count. The assay was immunoSEQ multiplex PCR, and TCRdb's table has in-frame clones only and misses some. The DNA was the basis for D and trimming; V, J and clone size are from that table. The sample includes roughly 150,000 clones, 85% seen only once; the top ten take 1%. The data originate from a study of cytomegalovirus exposure and HLA in healthy donors. Points from the study as a whole: Relative to equally common others, HLA-associated TCR beta chains showed greater clonal expansion in a later analysis. The number of N-insertions in an Asian-associated ancestry cluster was reportedly below the roughly 670-donor mean in a later analysis.

The TCR sequence derives from a boy between 2 and 10 years old in good health and CMV-seronegative. The sample taken for sequencing was PBMCs. This chain links TRBV27 with TRBJ1-1; D may be TRBD1 (5 bases). CDR3 region: CATSAGTANTEAFF. For the CDR3, the DNA is TGTGCCACCTCAGCGGGGACGGCGAACACTGAAGCTTTCTTT.